Each of the 17 T cell receptor beta chains below was sequenced from the same sample in a study of patients and donors after allogeneic stem cell transplantation. One entry per CDR3 protein, called by TCRdb with MiXCR from the RT-PCR reads. This sample has about a million distinct CDR3 sequences; 15% to 20% occur once, and the top ten carry around 5.5%. The source material was blood, either unsorted or a sorted T cell fraction (not recorded which). These receptors were taken from a human donor who was either an allogeneic HSCT recipient or a stem cell or donor lymphocyte infusion donor (not recorded which). It is not recorded whose cells these are; they may come from a transplant donor.

This clonotype was observed many times. This chain connects TRBV11-2 to TRBJ1-2, with 8 bases aligning to TRBD1. CDR1 is SGHAT and CDR2 is FQNNGV in the germline V gene. This CDR3 comprises 13 residues. The V gene end was trimmed by 4 bases and the J gene end by 2 bases; junction bases not matched to a gene: 0. CDR3 DNA: TGTGCCAGCAGCTGGGACAGGAACTATGGCTACACCTTC. Translation: CASSWDRNYGYTF.

The chain recombines TRBV6-2 or TRBV6-3 with TRBJ2-1, with 8 bases lining up with TRBD2. V lost 6 bases, J lost 3 bases, and 10 bases stayed unmatched. This CDR3 is built from 16 residues. Per the germline V gene, CDR1 is MNHEY and CDR2 is SVGEGT. CDR3 DNA sequence: TGTGCCAGCAGAAAAAAGACTAGCGCCGGCTACAATGAGCAGTTCTTC. Its translation is CASRKKTSAGYNEQFF.

This clonotype was observed a few times. The CDR3: CASSLAGLSEQYF. CDR3 coding DNA: TGCGCCAGCAGCTTGGCCGGCCTGTCCGAGCAGTACTTC. The J gene is TRBJ2-7, the V gene TRBV5-1; D is uncertain. Per germline, CDR1 SGHRS and CDR2 YFSETQ. The ends were cut back, 0 bases at V and 6 bases at J, with 10 bases in the middle. The CDR3 length is 13 residues.

This clonotype has more than one count but fewer than ten. The rearrangement links TRBV7-9 to TRBJ2-7; 9 nucleotides match TRBD1. The CDR3 has 15 amino acids. J lost 3 bases, V lost 5 bases, and 8 bases had no gene match. CDR1 SEHNR and CDR2 FQNEAQ come from the germline V gene (reference sequence). The chain's CDR3 is CASSTTGGANYEQYF. CDR3 bases: TGTGCCAGCAGCACAACAGGGGGCGCGAACTACGAGCAGTACTTC.

This clonotype appeared a few times. The CDR3 DNA is TGTGCCAGCACCACCGGCGGGGGGTTAGAGACCCAGTACTTC. Translating it yields CASTTGGGLETQYF. V and J are TRBV7-2 and TRBJ2-5, with 8 bases aligning to TRBD2. CDR3 length: 14 residues. The germline gives CDR1 SGHTA, CDR2 FQGNSA. J lost 4 bases, V lost 7 bases, and 8 bases had no gene match.

The rearrangement links TRBV12-3 or TRBV12-4 to TRBJ2-1; no clear D. CDR3 length equals 16 residues. V was pared by 0 bases and J by 0 bases, with 9 bases between. As DNA, the CDR3 is TGTGCCAGCAGTTTAGCGGGAAAGAACTCCTACAATGAGCAGTTCTTC. It specifies CASSLAGKNSYNEQFF.

This clonotype has more than one count but fewer than ten. The rearrangement links TRBV5-1 to TRBJ1-1; D is possibly TRBD1 (5 bases). There are 16 residues in the CDR3. Trimming stripped 5 bases from V and 0 bases from J, with 17 bases between. Germline V gene sequence: CDR1 SGHRS, CDR2 YFSETQ. The CDR3 DNA sequence: TGCGCCAGCAGTAACCTCCTCGGACACCTGAACACTGAAGCTTTCTTT. Residues: CASSNLLGHLNTEAFF.

V usage is TRBV10-3 and J usage is TRBJ1-3; no clear D gene. The V gene's germline CDR1 is ENHRY and CDR2 SYGVKD. The CDR3 sequence is 14 residues long. The V end was cut by 7 bases, the J end by 0 bases, with 10 bases between. CDR3 in amino acids: CAITSDLSGNTIYF. Written as DNA, the CDR3 is TGTGCCATCACCTCGGACCTCTCTGGAAACACCATATATTTT.

This clonotype was detected a few times. The chain couples TRBV20-1 to TRBJ2-3, with 9 bases fitting TRBD2. The germline CDR1 and CDR2 sequences are DFQATT and SNEGSKA (reference sequence). The CDR3 length is 15 residues. V lost 3 bases and J lost 5; bases outside the gene matches: 9. The CDR3 region is CSARVSGGRVDTQYF. CDR3 bases: TGCAGTGCTAGGGTCAGCGGGGGGCGGGTAGATACGCAGTATTTT.

This clonotype was detected a few times. The chain joins TRBV12-3 or TRBV12-4 to TRBJ2-1; D is perhaps TRBD2 (7 bases). V lost 6 bases, J lost 7 bases, and 19 bases lay in between. This CDR3 region has 15 residues. CDR3 residues: CASSLGGEVGNEQFF. The CDR3 region has the DNA TGTGCCAGCAGCCTAGGGGGGGAGGTGGGGAATGAGCAGTTCTTC.

The sample holds many counts of this clonotype. This chain joins TRBV20-1 and TRBJ1-6; D gene ambiguous. The V gene's germline CDR1 is DFQATT and CDR2 SNEGSKA (reference sequence). V was clipped by 0 bases and J by 3 bases, with 15 bases between them. This CDR3 has 17 residues. CDR3 amino acids: CSARDPSQGFYNSPLHF. The CDR3, as DNA: TGCAGTGCTAGAGATCCCTCTCAAGGCTTCTATAATTCACCCCTCCACTTT.

This clonotype was observed at least ten times. The rearrangement links TRBV12-3 or TRBV12-4 to TRBJ2-1; no firm D call. This CDR3 contains 11 residues. Trimming removed 2 bases from V and 8 bases from J, with 4 bases in between. In DNA form, the CDR3 reads TGTGCCAGCAGTTTAATGGATGAGCAGTTCTTC. Amino acids: CASSLMDEQFF.

This clonotype was counted many times. The chain is built from TRBV10-3 and TRBJ1-5; D gene ambiguous. CDR3 length equals 17 residues. The ends were cut back, 0 bases at V and 7 bases at J, with 19 bases in the middle. Germline V gene data show CDR1 as ENHRY and CDR2 as SYGVKD. This CDR3 reads CAISESVPGSIPQPQHF. The CDR3 DNA reads as TGTGCCATCAGTGAGTCGGTGCCGGGCTCCATCCCCCAGCCCCAGCATTTT.

The genes are TRBV11-2 and TRBJ2-2; D remains ambiguous. There are 16 residues in the CDR3. In germline, CDR1 is SGHAT, CDR2 FQNNGV. Trimming removed 1 base from V and 6 bases from J, with 15 bases in between. CDR3 bases: TGTGCCAGCAGCTTAGTAGGACCCCTAGGCCCCGGGGAGCTGTTTTTT. Protein: CASSLVGPLGPGELFF.

The rearrangement joins TRBV7-8 to TRBJ1-6; 8 bases are a match to TRBD1. J was trimmed by 8 bases and V by 7 bases; bases with no gene match: 4. The CDR3 runs to 13 residues. CDR1 is SGHVS and CDR2 is FQNEAQ in the germline V gene. This CDR3 reads CASTGTGDSPLHF. For the CDR3, the DNA is TGTGCCAGCACCGGGACAGGAGATTCACCCCTCCACTTT.

There are many counts of this clonotype. V is TRBV7-3 and J is TRBJ1-5; the D gene is possibly TRBD1 (5 bases). Trimming stripped 3 bases from V and 7 bases from J, with 10 bases between. The germline V gene encodes CDR1 SGHTA and CDR2 FQGTGA. The CDR3 loop spans 13 amino acids. The DNA for the CDR3 is TGTGCCAGCAGCTTGGGGGGGTCCCAGCCCCAGCATTTT. This codes for CASSLGGSQPQHF. Supplemented by reference TRBV7-3 and TRBJ1-5, the full variable domain reads GAGVSQTPSNKVTEKGKYVELRCDPISGHTALYWYRQSLGQGPEFLIYFQGTGAADDSGLPNDRFFAVRPEGSVSTLKIQRTERGDSAVYLCASSLGGSQPQHFGDGTRLSIL.

This clonotype was seen only a few times. This chain joins TRBV12-3 or TRBV12-4 and TRBJ1-1; D is undetermined. CDR3 length: 16 residues. Trimming took 3 bases from V and 0 from J, leaving 14 bases between them. The CDR3: CASSLSGKGLNTEAFF. The DNA of the CDR3 is TGTGCCAGCAGTTTGTCGGGAAAGGGATTGAACACTGAAGCTTTCTTT.